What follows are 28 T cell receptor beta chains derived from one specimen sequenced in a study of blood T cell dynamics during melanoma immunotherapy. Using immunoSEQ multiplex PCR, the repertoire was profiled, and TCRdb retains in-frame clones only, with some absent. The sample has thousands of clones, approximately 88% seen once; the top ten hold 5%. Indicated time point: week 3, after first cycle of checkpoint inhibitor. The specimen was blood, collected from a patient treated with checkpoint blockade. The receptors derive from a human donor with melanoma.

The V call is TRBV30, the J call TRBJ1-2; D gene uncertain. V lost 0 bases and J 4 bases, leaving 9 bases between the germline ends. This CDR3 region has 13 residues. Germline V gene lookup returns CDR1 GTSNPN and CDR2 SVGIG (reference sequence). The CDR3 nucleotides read TGTGCCTGGAGTGTACTGGGTCCCTATGGCTACACCTTC. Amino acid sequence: CAWSVLGPYGYTF.

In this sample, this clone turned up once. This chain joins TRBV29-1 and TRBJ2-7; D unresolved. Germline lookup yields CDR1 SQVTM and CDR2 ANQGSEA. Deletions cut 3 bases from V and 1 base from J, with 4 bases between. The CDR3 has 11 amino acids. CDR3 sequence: CSVEASYEQYF. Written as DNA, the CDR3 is TGCAGCGTTGAGGCATCCTACGAGCAGTACTTC.

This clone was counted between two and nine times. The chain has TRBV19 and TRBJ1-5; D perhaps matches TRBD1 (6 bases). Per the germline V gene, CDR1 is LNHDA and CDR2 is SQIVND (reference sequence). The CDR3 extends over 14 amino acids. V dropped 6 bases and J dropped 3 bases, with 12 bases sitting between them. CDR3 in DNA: TGTGCCAGTAGCAGCACAGGGCCCAATCAGCCCCAGCATTTT. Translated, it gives CASSSTGPNQPQHF.

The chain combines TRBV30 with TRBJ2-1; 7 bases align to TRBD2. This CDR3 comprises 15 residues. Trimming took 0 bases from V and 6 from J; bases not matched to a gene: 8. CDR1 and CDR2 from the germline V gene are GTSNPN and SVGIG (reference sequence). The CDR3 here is CAWSVRAGRANEQFF. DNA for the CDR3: TGTGCCTGGAGTGTACGGGCAGGGAGGGCCAATGAGCAGTTCTTC.

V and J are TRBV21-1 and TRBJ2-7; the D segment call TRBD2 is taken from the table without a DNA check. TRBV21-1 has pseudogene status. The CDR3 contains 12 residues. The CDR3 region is CASSEDGYEQYF. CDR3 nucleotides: TGTGCCAGCAGCGAAGACGGCTACGAGCAGTACTTC.

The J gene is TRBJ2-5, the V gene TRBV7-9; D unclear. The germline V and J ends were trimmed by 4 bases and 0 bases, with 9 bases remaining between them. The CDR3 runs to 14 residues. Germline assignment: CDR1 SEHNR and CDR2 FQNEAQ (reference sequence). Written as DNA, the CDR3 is TGTGCCAGCAGCTCATTTAGGGACCAAGAGACCCAGTACTTC. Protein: CASSSFRDQETQYF.

CDR3 bases: TGTGCCAGCAGCCTTAACAGGGGAGAGACCCAGTACTTC. Protein sequence: CASSLNRGETQYF. The chain carries TRBV7-9 and TRBJ2-5, with 7 bases matching TRBD1. This CDR3 is 13 amino acids long. V was clipped by 5 bases and J by 4 bases; unmatched bases: 4. Germline CDR1 SEHNR, CDR2 FQNEAQ (reference sequence).

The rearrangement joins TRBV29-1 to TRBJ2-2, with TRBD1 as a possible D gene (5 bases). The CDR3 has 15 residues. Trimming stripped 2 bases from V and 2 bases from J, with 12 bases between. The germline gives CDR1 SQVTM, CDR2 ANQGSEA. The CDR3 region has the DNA TGCAGCGTTGAATGTCCAGGGAAAAACACCGGGGAGCTGTTTTTT. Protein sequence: CSVECPGKNTGELFF.

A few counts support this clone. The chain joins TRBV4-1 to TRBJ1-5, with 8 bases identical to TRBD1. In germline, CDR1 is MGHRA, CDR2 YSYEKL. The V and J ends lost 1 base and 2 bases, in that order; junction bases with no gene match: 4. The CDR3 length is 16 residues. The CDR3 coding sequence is TGCGCCAGCAGCCAAGGCCCGGGACAGGGCAATCAGCCCCAGCATTTT. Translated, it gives CASSQGPGQGNQPQHF.

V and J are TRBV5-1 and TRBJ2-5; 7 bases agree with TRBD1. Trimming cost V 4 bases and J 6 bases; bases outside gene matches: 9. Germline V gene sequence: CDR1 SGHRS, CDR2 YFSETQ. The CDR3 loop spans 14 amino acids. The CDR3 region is CASSLRQGGKTQYF. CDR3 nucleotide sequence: TGCGCCAGCAGCCTAAGACAGGGCGGTAAGACCCAGTACTTC.

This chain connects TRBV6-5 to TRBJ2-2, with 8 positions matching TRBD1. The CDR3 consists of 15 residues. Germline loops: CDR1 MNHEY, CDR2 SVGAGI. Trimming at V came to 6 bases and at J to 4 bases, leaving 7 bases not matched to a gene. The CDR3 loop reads CASSRTTGGTGELFF. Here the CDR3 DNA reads TGTGCCAGCAGCCGAACTACAGGGGGCACCGGGGAGCTGTTTTTT.

CDR3 bases: TGTGCCAGTACTATGGACAGGGGTAGTTCCGGGGAGCTGTTTTTT. Protein product: CASTMDRGSSGELFF. The chain has TRBV19 and TRBJ2-2, with 9 bases identical to TRBD1. The CDR3 consists of 15 residues. CDR1 and CDR2 from the germline V gene are LNHDA and SQIVND (reference sequence). V trimming: 7 bases; J trimming: 6 bases; junction bases outside the gene matches: 9.

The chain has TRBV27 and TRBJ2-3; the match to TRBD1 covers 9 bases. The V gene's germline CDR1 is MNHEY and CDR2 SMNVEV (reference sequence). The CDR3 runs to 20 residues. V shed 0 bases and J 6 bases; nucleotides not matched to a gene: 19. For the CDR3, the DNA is TGTGCCAGCAGTTTATCCCTACCCCCCGGGACAGGGCTAAACTACGATACGCAGTATTTT. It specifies CASSLSLPPGTGLNYDTQYF.

The CDR3 spells CASSRGGGADGELFF. DNA for the CDR3: TGTGCCAGCAGCAGAGGCGGGGGGGCCGACGGGGAGCTGTTTTTT. This chain joins TRBV21-1 and TRBJ2-2; no check of the table's D call, TRBD2, against the DNA was made. TRBV21-1 is designated a pseudogene. The CDR3 has 15 residues.

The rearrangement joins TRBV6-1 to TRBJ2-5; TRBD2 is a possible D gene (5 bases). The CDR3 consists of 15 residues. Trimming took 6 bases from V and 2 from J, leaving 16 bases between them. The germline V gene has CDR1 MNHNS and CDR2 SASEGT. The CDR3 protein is CASSFGVEYQETQYF. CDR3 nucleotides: TGTGCCAGCAGCTTCGGGGTCGAATATCAAGAGACCCAGTACTTC.

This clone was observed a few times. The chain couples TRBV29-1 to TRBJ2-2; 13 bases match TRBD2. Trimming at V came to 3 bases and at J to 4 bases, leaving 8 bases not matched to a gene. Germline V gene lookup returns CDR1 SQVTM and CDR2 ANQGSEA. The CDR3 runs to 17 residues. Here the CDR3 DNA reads TGCAGCGTTGAGATCCCGGGACTAGCGGGGTTCACCGGGGAGCTGTTTTTT. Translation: CSVEIPGLAGFTGELFF.

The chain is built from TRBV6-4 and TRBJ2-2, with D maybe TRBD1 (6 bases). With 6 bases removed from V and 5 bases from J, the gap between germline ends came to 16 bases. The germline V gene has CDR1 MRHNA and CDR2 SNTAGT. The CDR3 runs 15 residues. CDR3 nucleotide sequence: TGTGCCAGCAGACTACAGGGATGGGAAACCGGGGAGCTGTTTTTT. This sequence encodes CASRLQGWETGELFF.

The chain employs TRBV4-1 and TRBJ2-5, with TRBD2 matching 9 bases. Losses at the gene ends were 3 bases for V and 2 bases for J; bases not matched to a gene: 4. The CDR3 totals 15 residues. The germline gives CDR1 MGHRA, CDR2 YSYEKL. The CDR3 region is CASSQRGGLQETQYF. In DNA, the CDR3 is TGCGCCAGCAGCCAGCGGGGGGGACTGCAAGAGACCCAGTACTTC.

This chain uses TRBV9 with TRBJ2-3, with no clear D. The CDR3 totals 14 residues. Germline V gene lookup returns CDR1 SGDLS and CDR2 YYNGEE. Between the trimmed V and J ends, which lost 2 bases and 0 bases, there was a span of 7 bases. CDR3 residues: CASSVVPSTDTQYF. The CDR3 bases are TGTGCCAGCAGCGTGGTACCAAGCACAGATACGCAGTATTTT.

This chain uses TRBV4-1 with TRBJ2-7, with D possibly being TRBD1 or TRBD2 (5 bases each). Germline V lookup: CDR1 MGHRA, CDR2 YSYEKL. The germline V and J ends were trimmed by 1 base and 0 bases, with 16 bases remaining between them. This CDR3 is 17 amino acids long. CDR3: CASSQAVRSGTSYEQYF. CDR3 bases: TGCGCCAGCAGCCAAGCGGTTCGTTCAGGGACCTCCTACGAGCAGTACTTC.

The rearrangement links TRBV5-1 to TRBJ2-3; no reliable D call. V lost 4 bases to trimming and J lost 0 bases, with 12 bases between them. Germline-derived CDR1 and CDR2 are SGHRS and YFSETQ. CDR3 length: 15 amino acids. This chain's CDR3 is CASSKDQPSTDTQYF. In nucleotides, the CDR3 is TGCGCCAGCAGCAAGGACCAACCCAGCACAGATACGCAGTATTTT.

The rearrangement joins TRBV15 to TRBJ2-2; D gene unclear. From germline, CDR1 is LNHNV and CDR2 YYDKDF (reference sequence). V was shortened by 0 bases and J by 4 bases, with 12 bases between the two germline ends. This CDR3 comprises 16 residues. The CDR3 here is CATSRDRFSVTGELFF. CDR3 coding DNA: TGTGCCACCAGCAGAGATCGGTTTTCGGTCACCGGGGAGCTGTTTTTT.

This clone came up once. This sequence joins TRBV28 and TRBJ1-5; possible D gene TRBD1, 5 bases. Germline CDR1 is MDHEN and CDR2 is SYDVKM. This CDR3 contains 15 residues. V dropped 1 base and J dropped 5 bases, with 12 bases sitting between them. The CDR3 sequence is CASSLSGRPHQPQHF. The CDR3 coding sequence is TGTGCCAGCAGTTTATCGGGACGGCCACATCAGCCCCAGCATTTT.

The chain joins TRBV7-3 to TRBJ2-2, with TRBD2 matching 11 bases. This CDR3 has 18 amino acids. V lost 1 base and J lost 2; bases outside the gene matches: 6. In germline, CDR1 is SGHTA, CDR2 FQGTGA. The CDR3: CASSLNQLAGGNTGELFF. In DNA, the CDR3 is TGTGCCAGCAGCTTAAATCAGCTAGCGGGGGGAAACACCGGGGAGCTGTTTTTT.

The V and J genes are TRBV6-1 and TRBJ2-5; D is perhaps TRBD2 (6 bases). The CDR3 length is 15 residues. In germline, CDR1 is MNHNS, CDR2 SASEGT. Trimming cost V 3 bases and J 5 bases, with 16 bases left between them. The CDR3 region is CASSDSTSRVETQYF. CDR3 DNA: TGTGCCAGCAGTGATTCAACTAGCCGGGTGGAGACCCAGTACTTC.

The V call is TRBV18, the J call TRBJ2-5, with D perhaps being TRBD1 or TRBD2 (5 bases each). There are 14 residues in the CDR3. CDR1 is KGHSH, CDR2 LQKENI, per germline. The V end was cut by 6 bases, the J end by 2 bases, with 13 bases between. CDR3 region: CASSPRDGQETQYF. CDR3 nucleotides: TGTGCCAGCTCGCCCAGGGACGGGCAAGAGACCCAGTACTTC. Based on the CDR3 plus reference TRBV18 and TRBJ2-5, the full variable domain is NAGVMQNPRHLVRRRGQEARLRCSPMKGHSHVYWYRQLPEEGLKFMVYLQKENIIDESGMPKERFSAEFPKEGPSILRIQQVVRGDSAAYFCASSPRDGQETQYFGPGTRLLVL.

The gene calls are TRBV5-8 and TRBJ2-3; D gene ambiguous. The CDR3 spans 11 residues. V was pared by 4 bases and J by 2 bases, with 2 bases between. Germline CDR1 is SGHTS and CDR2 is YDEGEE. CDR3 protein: CASSTTDTQYF. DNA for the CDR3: TGTGCCAGCAGCACCACAGATACGCAGTATTTT.

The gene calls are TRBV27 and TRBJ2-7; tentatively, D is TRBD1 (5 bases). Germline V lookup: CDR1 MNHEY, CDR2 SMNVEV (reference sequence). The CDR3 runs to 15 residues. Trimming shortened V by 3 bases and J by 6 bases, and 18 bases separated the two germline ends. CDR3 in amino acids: CASSFYFTGSFEQYF. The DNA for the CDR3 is TGTGCCAGCAGTTTTTATTTTACAGGCTCGTTCGAGCAGTACTTC.